This is a list of T cell receptor beta chains from one sample in a study of T cells in Graves' hyperthyroidism and ophthalmopathy. TCRdb ran MiXCR on the multiplex PCR reads and lists one entry per CDR3 protein. The sample holds 800,000 or so distinct CDR3 sequences, around 38% seen once. Material for sequencing was blood. These receptors originate from a man aged 18 to 30 with Graves' hyperthyroidism. CDR3s include the opening cysteine and the closing phenylalanine or tryptophan. A D gene is named only where the DNA matches it firmly. The size entry is marked missing in some rows and otherwise reads once, few, many or a size class.

cdr3_aa	cdr3_nt	clone_size	j_call	v_call	d_call
CASSQSRARGSYEQYF	TGTGCCAGCAGTCAAAGTCGTGCGAGGGGCTCCTACGAGCAGTACTTC	few	TRBJ2-7	TRBV7-8	-
CSLVQGAADEQYF	TGCAGCTTGGTACAGGGGGCGGCGGACGAGCAGTACTTC	-	TRBJ2-7	TRBV29-1	TRBD1
CASSGRRYQPQHF	TGTGCCAGCAGTGGGCGACGGTATCAGCCCCAGCATTTT	many	TRBJ1-5	TRBV6-5	-
CATSIGQPPTDTQYF	TGTGCCACCAGCATCGGACAGCCACCCACAGATACGCAGTATTTT	-	TRBJ2-3	TRBV15	-
CASRRGLGYTF	TGTGCCAGCAGGAGGGGGCTCGGCTACACCTTC	many	TRBJ1-2	TRBV2	TRBD1
CASSDSGGRGNTIYF	TGTGCCAGCAGCGACTCTGGGGGGCGTGGAAACACCATATATTTT	-	TRBJ1-3	TRBV7-2	-
CSARPPTGKAAEAFF	TGCAGTGCTAGACCCCCGACAGGGAAAGCCGCTGAAGCTTTCTTT	-	TRBJ1-1	TRBV20-1	TRBD1
CASRSGTGYTGELETQYF	TGTGCCAGCAGGTCCGGGACAGGTTATACCGGGGAGCTTGAGACCCAGTACTTC	-	TRBJ2-5	TRBV12-3/TRBV12-4	TRBD1
CASSQGQGGNYGYTF	TGTGCCAGCAGCCAAGGACAGGGTGGAAACTATGGCTACACCTTC	few	TRBJ1-2	TRBV3-1	TRBD1
CSAKQGDGQPQHF	TGCAGCGCAAAACAGGGGGACGGTCAGCCCCAGCATTTT	many	TRBJ1-5	TRBV29-1	TRBD1
CASSSGQGKNSPLHF	TGTGCCAGCAGCTCGGGACAGGGGAAGAATTCACCCCTCCACTTT	-	TRBJ1-6	TRBV7-3	TRBD1
CSAEEGLGNQYF	TGCAGTGCGGAAGAAGGCTTGGGGAATCAGTACTTC	-	TRBJ2-5	TRBV20-1	-
CAISESKGGQPQYF	TGTGCCATCAGTGAGTCGAAGGGTGGGCAGCCCCAGTACTTC	-	TRBJ2-5	TRBV10-3	-
CASSSLAGGRFYEQYF	TGTGCCAGCAGCTCCCTAGCGGGGGGGCGTTTTTACGAGCAGTACTTC	-	TRBJ2-7	TRBV7-8	TRBD2
CAISGGTGAGGEKLFF	TGTGCCATCAGTGGCGGGACAGGGGCAGGTGGTGAAAAACTGTTTTTT	many	TRBJ1-4	TRBV10-3	TRBD1
CASSPSALAEKLFF	TGCGCCAGCAGCCCGTCCGCACTTGCCGAAAAACTGTTTTTT	-	TRBJ1-4	TRBV5-1	-
CATTSTPTGGYTF	TGTGCCACCACTAGCACACCGACGGGCGGCTACACCTTC	few	TRBJ1-2	TRBV12-3/TRBV12-4	-
CASSHDSGGASSYEQYF	TGTGCCAGCAGCCATGATAGCGGGGGCGCGAGCTCCTACGAGCAGTACTTC	-	TRBJ2-7	TRBV9	TRBD2
CASSLVAGVDTEAFF	TGTGCCAGCAGCTTAGTCGCAGGGGTTGACACTGAAGCTTTCTTT	many	TRBJ1-1	TRBV7-9	-
CASSWGPSQAFF	TGTGCCAGCAGTTGGGGTCCCTCCCAAGCTTTCTTT	many	TRBJ1-1	TRBV12-3/TRBV12-4	-
CASTSGNGNQPQHF	TGTGCCAGCACCTCAGGGAATGGCAATCAGCCCCAGCATTTT	-	TRBJ1-5	TRBV6-5	-
CATSRETRLSSPLHF	TGTGCCACCAGCAGAGAAACGCGTCTTAGTTCACCCCTCCACTTT	many	TRBJ1-6	TRBV15	-
CASSEETSYYGYTF	TGTGCCAGCAGTGAAGAGACATCATACTATGGCTACACCTTC	-	TRBJ1-2	TRBV25-1	-
CSAFTGGAPGNTIYF	TGCAGTGCTTTCACAGGGGGCGCGCCCGGAAACACCATATATTTT	-	TRBJ1-3	TRBV20-1	TRBD1
CASSQWTGGAAEAFF	TGCGCCAGCAGCCAATGGACAGGGGGCGCGGCTGAAGCTTTCTTT	few	TRBJ1-1	TRBV4-1	TRBD1
CASDPGQNYGYTF	TGTGCCAGCGATCCGGGACAGAACTATGGCTACACCTTC	-	TRBJ1-2	TRBV10-2	TRBD1
CASSLPPGLAGVREQYF	TGTGCCAGCAGTCTACCACCGGGACTAGCGGGAGTCAGGGAGCAGTACTTC	few	TRBJ2-7	TRBV7-2	TRBD2
CASSFRTGADYGYTF	TGTGCCAGCAGCTTCCGGACAGGGGCAGACTATGGCTACACCTTC	many	TRBJ1-2	TRBV7-8	TRBD1
CASSLAFGGMGGTQYF	TGTGCCAGCAGCTTAGCCTTTGGGGGGATGGGAGGGACCCAGTACTTC	once	TRBJ2-5	TRBV7-8	-
CASSQGPARSYEQYF	TGTGCCAGCAGCCAGGGCCCCGCCAGGTCCTACGAGCAGTACTTC	once	TRBJ2-7	TRBV2	-
CATSRDRLSSREGETQYF	TGTGCCACCAGCAGAGATCGTCTTTCTTCCAGGGAAGGAGAGACCCAGTACTTC	-	TRBJ2-5	TRBV15	-